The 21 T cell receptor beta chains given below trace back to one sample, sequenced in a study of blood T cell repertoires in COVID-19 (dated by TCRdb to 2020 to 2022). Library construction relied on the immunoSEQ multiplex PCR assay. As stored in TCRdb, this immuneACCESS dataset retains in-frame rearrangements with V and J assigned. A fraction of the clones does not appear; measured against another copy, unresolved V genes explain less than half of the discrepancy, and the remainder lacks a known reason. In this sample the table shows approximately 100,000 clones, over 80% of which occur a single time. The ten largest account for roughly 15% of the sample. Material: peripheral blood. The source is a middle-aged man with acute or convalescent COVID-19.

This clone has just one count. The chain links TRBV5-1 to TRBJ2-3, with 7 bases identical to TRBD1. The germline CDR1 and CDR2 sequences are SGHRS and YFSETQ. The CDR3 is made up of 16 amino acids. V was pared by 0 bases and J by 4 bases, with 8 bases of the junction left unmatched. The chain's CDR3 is CASSLEGGAKSDTQYF. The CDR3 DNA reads TGCGCCAGCAGCTTGGAAGGGGGCGCGAAGTCAGATACGCAGTATTTT.

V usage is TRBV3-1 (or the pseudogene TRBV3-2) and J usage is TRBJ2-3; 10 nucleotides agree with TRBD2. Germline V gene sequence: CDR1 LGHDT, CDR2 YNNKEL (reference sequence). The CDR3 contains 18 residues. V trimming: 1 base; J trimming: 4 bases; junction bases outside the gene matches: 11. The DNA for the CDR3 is TGTGCCAGCAGCCAAGGGAAACGACTAGCGGGTCTAGCAGATACGCAGTATTTT. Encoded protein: CASSQGKRLAGLADTQYF.

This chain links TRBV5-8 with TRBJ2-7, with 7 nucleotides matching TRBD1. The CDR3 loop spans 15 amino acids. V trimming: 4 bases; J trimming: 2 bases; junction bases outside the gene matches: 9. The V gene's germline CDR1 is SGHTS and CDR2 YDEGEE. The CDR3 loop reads CASSPDRVKAYEQYF. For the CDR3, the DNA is TGTGCCAGCAGCCCAGACAGGGTTAAAGCCTACGAGCAGTACTTC.

The CDR3 sequence is CASNPFGQRLLSGQPQHF. CDR3 in DNA: TGTGCCAGCAATCCTTTCGGACAGCGATTACTGTCGGGGCAGCCCCAGCATTTT. This chain joins TRBV28 and TRBJ1-5, with a tentative D call TRBD1 (6 bases). The CDR3 is 18 amino acids. The V end was cut by 7 bases, the J end by 7 bases, with 29 bases between. Germline loops: CDR1 MDHEN, CDR2 SYDVKM.

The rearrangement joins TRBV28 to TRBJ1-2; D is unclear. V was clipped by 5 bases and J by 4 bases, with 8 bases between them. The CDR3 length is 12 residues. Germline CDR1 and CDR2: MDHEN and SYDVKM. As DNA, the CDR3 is TGTGCCAGCAGTCAGAACAGCTATGGCTACACCTTC. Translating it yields CASSQNSYGYTF.

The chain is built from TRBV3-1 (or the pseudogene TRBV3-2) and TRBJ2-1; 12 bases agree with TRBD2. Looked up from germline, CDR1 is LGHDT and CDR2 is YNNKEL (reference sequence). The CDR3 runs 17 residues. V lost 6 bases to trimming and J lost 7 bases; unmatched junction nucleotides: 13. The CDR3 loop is CASSRDPLAGGLNEQFF. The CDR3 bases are TGTGCCAGCAGTCGCGATCCCCTAGCGGGAGGGTTAAATGAGCAGTTCTTC.

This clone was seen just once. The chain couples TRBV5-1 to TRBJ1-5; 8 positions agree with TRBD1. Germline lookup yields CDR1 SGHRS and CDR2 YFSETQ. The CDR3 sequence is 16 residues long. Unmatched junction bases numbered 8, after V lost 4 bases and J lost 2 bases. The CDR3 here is CASSPRGRRGNQPQHF. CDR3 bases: TGCGCCAGCAGCCCCAGGGGGCGCCGGGGCAATCAGCCCCAGCATTTT.

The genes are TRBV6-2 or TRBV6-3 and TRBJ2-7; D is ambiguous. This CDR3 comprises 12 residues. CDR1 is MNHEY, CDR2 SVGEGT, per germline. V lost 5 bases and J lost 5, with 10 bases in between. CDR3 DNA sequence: TGTGCCAGCAGTCCCAGACTCGACGAGCAGTACTTC. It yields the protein CASSPRLDEQYF.

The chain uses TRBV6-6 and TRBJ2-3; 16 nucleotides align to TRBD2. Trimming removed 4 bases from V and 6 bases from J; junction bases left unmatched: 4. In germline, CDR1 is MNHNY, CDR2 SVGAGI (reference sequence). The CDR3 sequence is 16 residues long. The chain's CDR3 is CASSSGTSGRGDTQYF. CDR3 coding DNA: TGTGCCAGCAGTTCCGGGACTAGCGGGAGGGGGGATACGCAGTATTTT.

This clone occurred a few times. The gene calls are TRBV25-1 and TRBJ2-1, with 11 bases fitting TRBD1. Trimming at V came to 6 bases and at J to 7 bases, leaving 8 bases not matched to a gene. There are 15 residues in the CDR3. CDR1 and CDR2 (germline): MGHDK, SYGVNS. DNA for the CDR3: TGTGCCAGCAGGCCCCGGACAGGGGGCAGGAATGAGCAGTTCTTC. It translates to CASRPRTGGRNEQFF.

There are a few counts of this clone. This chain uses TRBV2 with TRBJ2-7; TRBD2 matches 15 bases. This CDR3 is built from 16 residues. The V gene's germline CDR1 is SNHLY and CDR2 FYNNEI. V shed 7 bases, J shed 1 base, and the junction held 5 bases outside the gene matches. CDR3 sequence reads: CASKAGLAGGSYEQYF. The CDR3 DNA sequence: TGTGCCAGCAAGGCGGGACTAGCGGGAGGATCCTACGAGCAGTACTTC.

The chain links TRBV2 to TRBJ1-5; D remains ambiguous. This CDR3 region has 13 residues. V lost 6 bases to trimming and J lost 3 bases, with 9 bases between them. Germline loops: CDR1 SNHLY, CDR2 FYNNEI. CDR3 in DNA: TGTGCCAGCAGCCGGGAGAACAATCAGCCCCAGCATTTT. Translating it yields CASSRENNQPQHF.

This CDR3 reads CASSGRRGSNQPQHF. The CDR3 DNA sequence: TGTGCCAGCAGCGGCCGGAGAGGGAGCAATCAGCCCCAGCATTTT. The chain is built from TRBV27 and TRBJ1-5, with no clear D. Germline V lookup: CDR1 MNHEY, CDR2 SMNVEV (reference sequence). The CDR3 contains 15 residues. Trimming took off 6 bases at V and 1 base at J, with 13 bases between the two ends.

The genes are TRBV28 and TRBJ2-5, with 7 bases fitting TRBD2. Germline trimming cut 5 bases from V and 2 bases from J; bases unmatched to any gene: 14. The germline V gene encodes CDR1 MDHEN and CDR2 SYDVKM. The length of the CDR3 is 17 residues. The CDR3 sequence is CASSVDPPWGGQETQYF. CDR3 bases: TGTGCCAGCAGTGTAGATCCCCCGTGGGGGGGTCAAGAGACCCAGTACTTC.

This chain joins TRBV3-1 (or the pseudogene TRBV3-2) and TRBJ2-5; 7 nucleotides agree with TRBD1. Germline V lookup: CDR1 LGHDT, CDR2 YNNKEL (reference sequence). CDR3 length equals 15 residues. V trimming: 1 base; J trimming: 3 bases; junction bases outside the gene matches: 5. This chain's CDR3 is CASSQGWGTEETQYF. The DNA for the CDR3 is TGTGCCAGCAGCCAAGGTTGGGGGACAGAAGAGACCCAGTACTTC.

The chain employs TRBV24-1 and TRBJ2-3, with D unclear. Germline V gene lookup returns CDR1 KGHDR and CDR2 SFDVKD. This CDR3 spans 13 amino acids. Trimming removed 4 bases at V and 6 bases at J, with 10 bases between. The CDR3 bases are TGTGCCACCAGTGACCGATCTCGGGATACGCAGTATTTT. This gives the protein CATSDRSRDTQYF.

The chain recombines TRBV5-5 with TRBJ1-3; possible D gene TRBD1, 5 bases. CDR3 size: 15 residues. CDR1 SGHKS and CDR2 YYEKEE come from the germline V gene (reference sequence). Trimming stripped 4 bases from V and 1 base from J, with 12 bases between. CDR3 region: CASSRQFSSGNTIYF. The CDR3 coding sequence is TGTGCCAGCAGCCGACAGTTTTCGTCTGGAAACACCATATATTTT.

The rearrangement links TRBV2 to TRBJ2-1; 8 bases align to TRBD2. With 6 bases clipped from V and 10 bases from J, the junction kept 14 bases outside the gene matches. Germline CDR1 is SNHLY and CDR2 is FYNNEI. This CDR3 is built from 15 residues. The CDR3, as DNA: TGTGCCAGCAGCAGCGGGAGACCGTCGGTACGGGAGCAGTTCTTC. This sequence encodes CASSSGRPSVREQFF.

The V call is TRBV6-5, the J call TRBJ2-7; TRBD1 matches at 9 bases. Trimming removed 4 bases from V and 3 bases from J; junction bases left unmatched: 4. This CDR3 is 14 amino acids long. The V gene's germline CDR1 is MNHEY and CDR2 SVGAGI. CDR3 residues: CASSFRDRVYEQYF. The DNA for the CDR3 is TGTGCCAGCAGTTTCCGGGACAGGGTCTACGAGCAGTACTTC.

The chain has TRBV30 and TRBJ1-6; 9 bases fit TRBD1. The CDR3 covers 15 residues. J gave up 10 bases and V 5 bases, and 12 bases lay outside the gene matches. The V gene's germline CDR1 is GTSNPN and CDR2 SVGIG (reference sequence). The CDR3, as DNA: TGTGCCTGGGGGACAGGGAACTACCCTAGGTCACCCCTCCACTTT. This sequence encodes CAWGTGNYPRSPLHF. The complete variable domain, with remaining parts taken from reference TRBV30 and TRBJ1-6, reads SQTIHQWPATLVQPVGSPLSLECTVEGTSNPNLYWYRQAAGRGLQLLFYSVGIGQISSEVPQNLSASRPQDRQFILSSKKLLLSDSGFYLCAWGTGNYPRSPLHFGNGTRLTVT.

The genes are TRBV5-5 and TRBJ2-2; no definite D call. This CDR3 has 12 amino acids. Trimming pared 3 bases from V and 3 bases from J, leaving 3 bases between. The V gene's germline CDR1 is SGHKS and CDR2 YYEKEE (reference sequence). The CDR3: CASSSYTGELFF. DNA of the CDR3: TGTGCCAGCAGCTCGTACACCGGGGAGCTGTTTTTT. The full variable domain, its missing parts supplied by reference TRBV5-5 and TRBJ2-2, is DAGVTQSPTHLIKTRGQQVTLRCSPISGHKSVSWYQQVLGQGPQFIFQYYEKEERGRGNFPDRFSARQFPNYSSELNVNALLLGDSALYLCASSSYTGELFFGEGSRLTVL.